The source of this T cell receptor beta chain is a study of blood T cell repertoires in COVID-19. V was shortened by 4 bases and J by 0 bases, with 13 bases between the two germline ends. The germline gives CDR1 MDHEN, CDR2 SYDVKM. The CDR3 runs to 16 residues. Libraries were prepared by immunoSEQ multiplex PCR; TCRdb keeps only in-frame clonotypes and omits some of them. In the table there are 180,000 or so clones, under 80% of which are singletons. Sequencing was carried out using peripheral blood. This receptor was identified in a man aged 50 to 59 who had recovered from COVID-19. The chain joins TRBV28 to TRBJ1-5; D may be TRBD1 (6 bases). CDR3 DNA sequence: TGTGCCAGCAGTTCCCCCAGGGGTTATAGCAATCAGCCCCAGCATTTT. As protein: CASSSPRGYSNQPQHF.